This T cell receptor beta chain was sequenced for a study of CD8 T cells in Susac syndrome. Findings of the study overall: It was acknowledged by the study that relatively few individuals were included in its TCR sequencing and HLA analysis.

The V and J ends lost 5 bases and 0 bases, in that order; junction bases with no gene match: 1. Germline CDR1 MNHNS, CDR2 SASEGT. This CDR3 region has 15 residues. High-throughput TCR beta sequencing covered peripheral CD8+ and CD4+ T cells. Isolation of CD8+ and CD4+ T cells was performed negatively, whereas enrichment of TEMRA cells was done by FACS. For this clonotype: Its antigen remains unknown.

Random hexamers primed reverse transcription of about 0.45 to 1 ug RNA. An immunoSEQ multiplex PCR amplified TCR beta CDR3 over 54 Vbeta and 13 Jbeta. TCRdb re-analysed the immunoSEQ multiplex PCR reads in MiXCR, keeping a single row per CDR3 protein. The table records more than 95,000 distinct CDR3 sequences, around 96% of them present only once. The sample consisted of CD4+ T cells from PBMCs. The V gene is TRBV6-1, the J gene TRBJ2-6; 7 bases match TRBD1. This clonotype was sampled from a human donor in good health. The CDR3, as DNA: TGTGCCAGCAGTCGGGACAGCTCTGGGGCCAACGTCCTGACTTTC. Translation gives CASSRDSSGANVLTF.